This is a list of T cell receptor beta chains from one sample in a study of T cell repertoires in cytomegalovirus infection. TCRdb recomputed calls from the reads with MiXCR, one row per CDR3 protein. In the table there are nearly 650,000 distinct CDR3 sequences, approximately 24% of which are singletons. The sequencing sample was made of CD8+ T cells from PBMCs. The receptors here all came from a human donor in good health (CMV status not recorded). Some clones in this sample may be carry-over from other donors' samples. Each CDR3 is given with its conserved first and last residue. The D gene is left open where the match is weak. Only some rows state a clone size, as once, few, many or a class for expanded clones.

j_gene,abundance,d_gene,v_gene,CDR3aa,CDR3nt
TRBJ2-5,many,TRBD1,TRBV11-2,CASSGLDREQETQYF,TGTGCCAGCAGCGGATTGGACAGGGAACAAGAGACCCAGTACTTC
TRBJ2-7,.,TRBD1,TRBV14,CASSQGTGNPYEQYF,TGTGCCAGCAGCCAAGGGACAGGGAACCCTTACGAGCAGTACTTC
TRBJ1-2,.,TRBD1,TRBV5-6,CASSSGGLDYGYTF,TGTGCCAGCAGCTCAGGGGGGCTGGACTATGGCTACACCTTC
TRBJ2-1,few,TRBD1,TRBV15,CATRLPGGAEYNEQFF,TGTGCCACCCGCCTCCCAGGGGGCGCGGAGTACAATGAGCAGTTCTTC
TRBJ1-1,.,.,TRBV29-1,CSVPWGNTEAFF,TGCAGCGTTCCTTGGGGGAACACTGAAGCTTTCTTT
TRBJ1-6,few,.,TRBV7-6,CASRSGASALHF,TGTGCCAGCAGGTCCGGGGCCTCGGCCCTCCACTTT
TRBJ2-7,many,.,TRBV7-9,CASSYASGGPYEQYF,TGTGCCAGCAGCTACGCTTCTGGGGGGCCCTACGAGCAGTACTTC
TRBJ2-1,many,.,TRBV19,CASSISPNSYNEQFF,TGTGCCAGTAGTATCAGCCCTAACTCCTACAATGAGCAGTTCTTC
TRBJ2-5,.,.,TRBV7-9,CASSYPGLSWETQYF,TGTGCCAGCAGTTATCCGGGACTTAGCTGGGAGACCCAGTACTTC
TRBJ2-3,many,.,TRBV7-8,CASSSRGGADTQYF,TGTGCCAGCAGCTCTAGGGGGGGTGCAGATACGCAGTATTTT
TRBJ1-1,once,.,TRBV14,CASSQASGLYTEAFF,TGTGCCAGCAGCCAAGCGTCAGGGCTGTACACTGAAGCTTTCTTT
TRBJ2-6,few,TRBD1,TRBV20-1,CSARSTGAGANVLTF,TGCAGTGCTAGATCGACAGGGGCCGGGGCCAACGTCCTGACTTTC
TRBJ2-1,few,.,TRBV18,CASSPRAGEDEQFF,TGTGCCAGCTCACCACGGGCAGGGGAGGATGAGCAGTTCTTC
TRBJ2-7,.,.,TRBV7-6,CASSGREGMHYEQYF,TGTGCCAGCAGCGGTCGTGAGGGGATGCACTACGAGCAGTACTTC
TRBJ1-2,few,.,TRBV20-1,CSARDLEDKMRGYTF,TGCAGTGCTAGAGACCTTGAGGACAAGATGCGAGGCTACACCTTC
TRBJ2-1,.,.,TRBV14,CASSPQESDSLGVVNEQFF,TGTGCCAGCAGCCCTCAAGAGTCGGACTCCCTAGGGGTTGTGAATGAGCAGTTCTTC
TRBJ1-1,few,.,TRBV5-5,CASSLRVGGTEAFF,TGTGCCAGCAGCTTGCGTGTTGGGGGCACTGAAGCTTTCTTT
TRBJ2-3,many,.,TRBV7-8,CASTDVGNTQYF,TGTGCCAGCACCGATGTGGGGAATACGCAGTATTTT
TRBJ2-3,.,.,TRBV25-1,CASSASTGLEIHRTDTQYF,TGTGCCAGCAGTGCCAGCACCGGACTTGAAATTCACCGCACAGATACGCAGTATTTT
TRBJ2-5,once,.,TRBV9,CTSSVSGLEETQYF,TGTACCAGCAGCGTAAGTGGGTTGGAAGAGACCCAGTACTTC
TRBJ2-1,.,TRBD1,TRBV7-6,CASSPGTGEGINEQFF,TGTGCCAGCAGCCCCGGGACAGGGGAGGGTATCAATGAGCAGTTCTTC
TRBJ1-4,few,.,TRBV28,CASSLAGTSNEKLFF,TGTGCCAGCAGTCTCGCCGGGACAAGCAATGAAAAACTGTTTTTT
TRBJ1-5,few,.,TRBV7-2,CASSTQEISNQPQHF,TGTGCCAGCAGCACGCAGGAGATTAGCAATCAGCCCCAGCATTTT
TRBJ1-2,few,.,TRBV6-6,CASSYSIGGTGYGYTF,TGTGCCAGCAGTTACTCGATTGGGGGGACGGGCTATGGCTACACCTTC
TRBJ1-1,.,TRBD1,TRBV7-9,CASSLGTGRAEAFF,TGTGCCAGCAGCTTAGGGACAGGCCGCGCTGAAGCTTTCTTT
TRBJ1-1,many,.,TRBV7-9,CASSLTESVTEAFF,TGTGCCAGCAGCTTAACCGAGAGTGTGACTGAAGCTTTCTTT
TRBJ2-6,many,.,TRBV7-6,CASRDRGGGANVLTF,TGTGCCAGCAGGGATAGGGGGGGTGGGGCCAACGTCCTGACTTTC
TRBJ1-4,.,.,TRBV5-1,CASSSELGATNEKLFF,TGCGCCAGCAGCTCCGAGTTGGGGGCAACTAATGAAAAACTGTTTTTT
TRBJ2-7,.,.,TRBV2,CAIRQTYEQYF,TGTGCCATCCGACAGACCTACGAGCAGTACTTC
TRBJ2-1,few,.,TRBV7-9,CATSGGKGRFDEQFF,TGTGCCACCTCCGGGGGAAAGGGGCGGTTCGATGAGCAGTTCTTC
TRBJ2-1,.,.,TRBV19,CVSSIVVSNEQFF,TGTGTCAGTAGTATAGTGGTCTCCAATGAGCAGTTCTTC
TRBJ2-5,many,TRBD2,TRBV6-2/TRBV6-3,CASSYSLAGDERYQETQYF,TGTGCCAGCAGTTACTCGCTAGCGGGGGATGAACGATACCAAGAGACCCAGTACTTC
TRBJ2-1,many,.,TRBV6-2/TRBV6-3,CASSYLLSSYNEQFF,TGTGCCAGCAGTTACCTCTTATCCTCCTACAATGAGCAGTTCTTC
TRBJ2-3,few,.,TRBV28,CAGSTDMGTDTQYF,TGTGCCGGCAGCACGGACATGGGCACAGATACGCAGTATTTT
TRBJ2-1,.,.,TRBV6-4,CASSQLPSSYNEQFF,TGTGCCAGCAGTCAGCTGCCGAGCTCCTACAATGAGCAGTTCTTC
TRBJ2-2,many,TRBD1,TRBV7-6,CASSPGQGFTGELFF,TGTGCCAGCAGCCCGGGACAGGGCTTCACCGGGGAGCTGTTTTTT
TRBJ1-2,once,TRBD1,TRBV7-6,CTSSLTTGDYGYTF,TGTACCAGCAGTCTAACAACAGGGGACTATGGCTACACCTTC
TRBJ2-1,.,TRBD2,TRBV10-1,CASSVGTSGLDEQFF,TGCGCCAGCAGTGTCGGGACTAGCGGCCTGGATGAGCAGTTCTTC
TRBJ1-1,few,.,TRBV29-1,CSVKGWNTEAFF,TGCAGCGTAAAGGGTTGGAACACTGAAGCTTTCTTT
TRBJ2-5,.,TRBD1,TRBV29-1,CSVDRGQEETQYF,TGCAGCGTTGACCGAGGACAGGAAGAGACCCAGTACTTC
TRBJ2-7,.,TRBD2,TRBV20-1,CSARSSGGREQYF,TGCAGTGCTAGGAGTAGCGGGGGGCGGGAGCAGTACTTC
TRBJ2-3,.,.,TRBV27,CASSSLFSYGTDTQYF,TGTGCCAGCAGTTCCCTCTTTTCGTATGGCACAGATACGCAGTATTTT
TRBJ2-3,few,.,TRBV2,CASQGSYTNTDTQYF,TGTGCCAGCCAAGGATCCTATACGAACACAGATACGCAGTATTTT
TRBJ1-5,.,.,TRBV19,CASSTGPGKTMGQPQHF,TGTGCCAGTAGTACGGGGCCGGGAAAAACAATGGGACAGCCCCAGCATTTT
TRBJ1-1,.,.,TRBV6-2/TRBV6-3,CASSYSSEAFF,TGTGCCAGCAGTTACAGCAGTGAAGCTTTCTTT
TRBJ2-5,few,TRBD2,TRBV10-3,CATYSGGEETQYF,TGTGCCACATATAGTGGGGGGGAAGAGACCCAGTACTTC
TRBJ1-2,.,.,TRBV7-9,CASSRNGRDGYTF,TGTGCCAGCAGTAGGAATGGACGGGATGGCTACACCTTC
TRBJ1-1,many,.,TRBV7-2,CASSTHGGNTEAFF,TGTGCCAGCAGCACCCACGGGGGTAATACTGAAGCTTTCTTT
TRBJ1-2,.,TRBD1,TRBV6-5,CASSFRAGGDGYTF,TGTGCCAGCAGTTTCAGAGCAGGGGGCGATGGCTACACCTTC
TRBJ1-4,.,.,TRBV4-3,CASSPRQDLKWSEKLFF,TGCGCCAGCAGCCCACGACAGGACCTCAAATGGAGTGAAAAACTGTTTTTT
TRBJ1-1,many,TRBD1,TRBV7-6,CASSFGDSGNTEAFF,TGTGCCAGCAGCTTTGGGGACAGTGGGAACACTGAAGCTTTCTTT
TRBJ2-4,few,.,TRBV15,CATSRDPFMGAKNIQYF,TGTGCCACCAGCAGAGATCCCTTCATGGGAGCCAAAAACATTCAGTACTTC
TRBJ1-5,few,.,TRBV18,CASSPEGISNQPQHF,TGTGCCAGCTCACCAGAAGGGATAAGCAATCAGCCCCAGCATTTT